The present TCR beta chain was sequenced within a study of control samples from healthy donors and cancer patients. Germline values: CDR1 SGHKS, CDR2 YYEKEE (reference sequence). J was trimmed by 5 bases and V by 0 bases; bases with no gene match: 5. CDR3 length: 15 amino acids. Produced via immunoSEQ multiplex PCR; TCRdb's table is partial and in-frame only. The sample holds over 65,000 clones, roughly 91% seen once. The sequencing sample was made of PBMCs. The V and J genes are TRBV5-5 and TRBJ2-5; 9 bases fit TRBD1. The TCR originated in a woman aged 45-60 years with colorectal cancer. CDR3 sequence: CASSLEGTGMETQYF. Here the CDR3 DNA reads TGTGCCAGCAGCTTGGAGGGGACAGGGATGGAGACCCAGTACTTC. The complete variable domain, with remaining parts taken from reference TRBV5-5 and TRBJ2-5, reads DAGVTQSPTHLIKTRGQQVTLRCSPISGHKSVSWYQQVLGQGPQFIFQYYEKEERGRGNFPDRFSARQFPNYSSELNVNALLLGDSALYLCASSLEGTGMETQYFGPGTRLLVL.